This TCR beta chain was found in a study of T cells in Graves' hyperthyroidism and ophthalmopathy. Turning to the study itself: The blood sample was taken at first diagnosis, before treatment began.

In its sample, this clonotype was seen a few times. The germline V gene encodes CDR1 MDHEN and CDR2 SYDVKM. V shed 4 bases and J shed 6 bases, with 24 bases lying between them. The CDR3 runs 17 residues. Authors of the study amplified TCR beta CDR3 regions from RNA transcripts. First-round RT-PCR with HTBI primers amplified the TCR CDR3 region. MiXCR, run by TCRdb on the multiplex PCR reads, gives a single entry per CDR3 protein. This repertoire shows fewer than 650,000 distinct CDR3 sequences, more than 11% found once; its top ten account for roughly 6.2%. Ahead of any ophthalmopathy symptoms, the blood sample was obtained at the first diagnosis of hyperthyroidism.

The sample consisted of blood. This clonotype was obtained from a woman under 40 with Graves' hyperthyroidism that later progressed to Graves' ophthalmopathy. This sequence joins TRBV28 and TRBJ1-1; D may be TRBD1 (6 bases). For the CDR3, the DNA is TGTGCCAGCAGTTCCAGAAGGGGTGCAGGGGACGGGGCTGAAGCTTTCTTT. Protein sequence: CASSSRRGAGDGAEAFF.